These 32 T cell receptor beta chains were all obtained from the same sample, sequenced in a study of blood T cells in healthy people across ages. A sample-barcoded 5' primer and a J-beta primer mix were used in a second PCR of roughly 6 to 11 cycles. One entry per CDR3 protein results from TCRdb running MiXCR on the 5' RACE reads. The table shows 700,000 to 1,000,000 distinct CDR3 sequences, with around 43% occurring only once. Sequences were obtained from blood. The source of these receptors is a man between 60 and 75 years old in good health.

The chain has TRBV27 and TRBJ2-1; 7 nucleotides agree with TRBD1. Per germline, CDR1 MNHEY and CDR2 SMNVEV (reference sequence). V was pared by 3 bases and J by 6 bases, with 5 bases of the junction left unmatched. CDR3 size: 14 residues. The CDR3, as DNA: TGTGCCAGCAGTTTGCAGGGGGTTCGCAATGAGCAGTTCTTC. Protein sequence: CASSLQGVRNEQFF.

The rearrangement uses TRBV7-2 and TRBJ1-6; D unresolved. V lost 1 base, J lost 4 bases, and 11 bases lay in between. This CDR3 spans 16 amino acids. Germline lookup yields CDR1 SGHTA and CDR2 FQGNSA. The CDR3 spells CASSLGGRGYNSPLHF. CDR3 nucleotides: TGTGCCAGCAGCTTAGGCGGCAGAGGATATAATTCACCCCTCCACTTT.

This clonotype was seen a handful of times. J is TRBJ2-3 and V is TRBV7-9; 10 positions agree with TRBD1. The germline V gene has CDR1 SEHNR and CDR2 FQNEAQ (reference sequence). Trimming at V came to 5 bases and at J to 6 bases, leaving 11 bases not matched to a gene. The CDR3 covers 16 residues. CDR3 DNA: TGTGCCAGCAGCCCTAGGGGACAGGGGTTTGTGGATACGCAGTATTTT. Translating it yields CASSPRGQGFVDTQYF.

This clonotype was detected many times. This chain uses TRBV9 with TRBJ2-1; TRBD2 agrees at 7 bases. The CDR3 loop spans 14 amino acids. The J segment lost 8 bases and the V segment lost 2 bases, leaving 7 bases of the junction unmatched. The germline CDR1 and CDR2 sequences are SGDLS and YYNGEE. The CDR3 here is CASSVTSGRDEQFF. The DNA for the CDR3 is TGTGCCAGCAGCGTGACTTCGGGGAGGGATGAGCAGTTCTTC.

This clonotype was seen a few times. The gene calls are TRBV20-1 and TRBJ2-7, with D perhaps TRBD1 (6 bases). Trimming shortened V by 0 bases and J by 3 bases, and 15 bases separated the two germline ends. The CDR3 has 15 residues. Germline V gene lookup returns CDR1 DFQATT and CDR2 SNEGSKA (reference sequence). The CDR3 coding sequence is TGCAGTGCTAGAGATATTCTAGGACAGAGCTACGAGCAGTACTTC. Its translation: CSARDILGQSYEQYF.

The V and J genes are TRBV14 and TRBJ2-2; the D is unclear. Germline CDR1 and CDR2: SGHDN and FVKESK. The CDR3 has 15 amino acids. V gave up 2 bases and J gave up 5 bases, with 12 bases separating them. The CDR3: CASSQFPQRTGELFF. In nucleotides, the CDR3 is TGTGCCAGCAGCCAATTTCCGCAACGTACCGGGGAGCTGTTTTTT.

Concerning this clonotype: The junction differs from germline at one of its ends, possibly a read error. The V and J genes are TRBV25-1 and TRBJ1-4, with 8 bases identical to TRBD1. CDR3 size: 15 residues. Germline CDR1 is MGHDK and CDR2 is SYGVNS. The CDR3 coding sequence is TGTGTCAGCAGTGAGCGGACAGGGACTAATGAAAAACTGTTTTTT. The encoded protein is CVSSERTGTNEKLFF. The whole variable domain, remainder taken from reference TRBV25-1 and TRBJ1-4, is EADIYQTPRYLVIGTGKKITLECSQTMGHDKMYWYQQDPGMELHLIHYSYGVNSTEKGDLSSESTVSRIRTEHFPLTLESARPSHTSQYLCVSSERTGTNEKLFFGSGTQLSVL.

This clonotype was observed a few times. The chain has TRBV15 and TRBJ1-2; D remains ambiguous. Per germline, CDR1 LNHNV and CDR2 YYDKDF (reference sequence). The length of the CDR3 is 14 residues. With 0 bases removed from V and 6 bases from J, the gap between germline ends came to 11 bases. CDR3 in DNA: TGTGCCACCAGCAGAGATGGGAGGATCCATGGCTACACCTTC. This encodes CATSRDGRIHGYTF.

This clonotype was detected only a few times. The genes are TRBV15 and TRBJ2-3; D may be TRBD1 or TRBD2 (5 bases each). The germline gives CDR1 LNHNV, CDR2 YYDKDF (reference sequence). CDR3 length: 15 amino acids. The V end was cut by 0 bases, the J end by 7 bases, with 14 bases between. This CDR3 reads CATSRDNRRGYTQYF. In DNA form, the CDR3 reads TGTGCCACCAGCAGAGATAACAGGAGAGGGTATACGCAGTATTTT. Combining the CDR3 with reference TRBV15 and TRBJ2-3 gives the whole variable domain DAMVIQNPRYQVTQFGKPVTLSCSQTLNHNVMYWYQQKSSQAPKLLFHYYDKDFNNEADTPDNFQSRRPNTSFCFLDIRSPGLGDTAMYLCATSRDNRRGYTQYFGPGTRLTVL.

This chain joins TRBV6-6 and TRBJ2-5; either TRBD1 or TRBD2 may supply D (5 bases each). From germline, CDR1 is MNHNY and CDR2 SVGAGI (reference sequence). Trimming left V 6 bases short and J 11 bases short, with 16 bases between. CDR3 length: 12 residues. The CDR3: CASRGYTWGQYF. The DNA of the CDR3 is TGTGCCAGCAGAGGATACACATGGGGGCAGTACTTC.

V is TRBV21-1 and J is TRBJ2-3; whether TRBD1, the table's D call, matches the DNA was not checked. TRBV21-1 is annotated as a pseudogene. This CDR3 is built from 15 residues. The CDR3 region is CANSKVQTPRDTQYF. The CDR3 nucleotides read TGTGCCAACAGCAAAGTACAGACGCCCCGGGATACGCAGTATTTT.

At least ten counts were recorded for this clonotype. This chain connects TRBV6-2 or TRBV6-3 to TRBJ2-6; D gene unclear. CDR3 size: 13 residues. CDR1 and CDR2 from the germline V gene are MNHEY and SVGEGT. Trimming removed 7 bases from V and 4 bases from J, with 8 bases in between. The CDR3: CASTLSGANVLTF. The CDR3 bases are TGTGCCAGCACTCTCTCCGGGGCCAACGTCCTGACTTTC.

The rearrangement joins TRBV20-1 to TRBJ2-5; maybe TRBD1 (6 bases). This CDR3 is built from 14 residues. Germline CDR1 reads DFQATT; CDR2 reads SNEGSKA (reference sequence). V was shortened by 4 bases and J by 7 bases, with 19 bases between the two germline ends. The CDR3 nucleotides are TGCAGTGCTATCCCGCAGGGGCATTCTCTGACCCAGTACTTC. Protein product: CSAIPQGHSLTQYF.

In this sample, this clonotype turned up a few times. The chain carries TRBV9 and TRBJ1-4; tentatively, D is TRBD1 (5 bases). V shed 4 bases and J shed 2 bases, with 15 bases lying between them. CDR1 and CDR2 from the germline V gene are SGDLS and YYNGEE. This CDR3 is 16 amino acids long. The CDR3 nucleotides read TGTGCCAGCAGCCCGAGGGGAGGTTCGACTAATGAAAAACTGTTTTTT. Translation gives CASSPRGGSTNEKLFF.

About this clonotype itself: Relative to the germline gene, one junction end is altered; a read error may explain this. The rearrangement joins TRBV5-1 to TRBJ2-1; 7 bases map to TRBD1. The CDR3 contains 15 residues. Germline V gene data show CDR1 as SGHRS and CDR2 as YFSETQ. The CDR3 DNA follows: TGCGCCAGCAGCCTAGGGGGCCAATCCTACAAGGAGCAGTTCTTC. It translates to CASSLGGQSYKEQFF.

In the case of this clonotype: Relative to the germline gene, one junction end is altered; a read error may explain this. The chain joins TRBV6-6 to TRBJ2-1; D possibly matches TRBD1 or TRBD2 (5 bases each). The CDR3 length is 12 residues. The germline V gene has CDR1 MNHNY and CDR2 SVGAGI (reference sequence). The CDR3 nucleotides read TGTGCCGGCAGGGACCCTCCGGATGAGCAGTTCTTC. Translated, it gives CAGRDPPDEQFF.

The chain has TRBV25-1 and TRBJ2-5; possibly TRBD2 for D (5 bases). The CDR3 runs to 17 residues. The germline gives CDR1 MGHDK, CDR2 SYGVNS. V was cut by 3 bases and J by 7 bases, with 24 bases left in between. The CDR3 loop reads CASSDLREDRSAGTQYF. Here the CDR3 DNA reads TGTGCCAGCAGTGACCTAAGAGAGGACCGGTCGGCGGGGACCCAGTACTTC.

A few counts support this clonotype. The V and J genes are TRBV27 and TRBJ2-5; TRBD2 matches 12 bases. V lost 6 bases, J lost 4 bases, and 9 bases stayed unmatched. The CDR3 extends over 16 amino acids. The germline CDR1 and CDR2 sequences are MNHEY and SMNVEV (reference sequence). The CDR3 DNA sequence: TGTGCCAGCAGCCTCCTAGCGGGGGGGCTCGGAGAGACCCAGTACTTC. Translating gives CASSLLAGGLGETQYF.

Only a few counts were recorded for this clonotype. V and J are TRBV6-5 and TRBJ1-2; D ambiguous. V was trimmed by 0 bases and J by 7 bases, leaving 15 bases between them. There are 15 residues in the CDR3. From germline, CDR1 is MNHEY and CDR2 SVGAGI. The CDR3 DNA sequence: TGTGCCAGCAGTTACTCGACGCCTGCTGCCTCTGGCTACACCTTC. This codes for CASSYSTPAASGYTF.

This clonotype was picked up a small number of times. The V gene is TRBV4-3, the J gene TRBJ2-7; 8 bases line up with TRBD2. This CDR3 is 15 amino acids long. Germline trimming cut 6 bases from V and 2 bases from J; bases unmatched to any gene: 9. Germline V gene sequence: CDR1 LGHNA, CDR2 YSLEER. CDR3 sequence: CASSRSPGGAYEQYF. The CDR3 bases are TGCGCCAGCAGTAGGAGTCCCGGGGGGGCCTACGAGCAGTACTTC.

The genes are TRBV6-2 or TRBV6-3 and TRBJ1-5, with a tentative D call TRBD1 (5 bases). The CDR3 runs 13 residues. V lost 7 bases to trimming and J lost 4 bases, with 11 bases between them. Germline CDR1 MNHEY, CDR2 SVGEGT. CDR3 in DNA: TGTGCCAGCATGAGGGGCTGGAATCAGCCCCAGCATTTT. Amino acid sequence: CASMRGWNQPQHF.

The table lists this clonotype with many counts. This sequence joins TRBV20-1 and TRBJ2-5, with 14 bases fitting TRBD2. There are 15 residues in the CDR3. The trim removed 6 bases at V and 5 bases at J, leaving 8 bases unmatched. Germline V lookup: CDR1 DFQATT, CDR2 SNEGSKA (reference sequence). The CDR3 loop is CSALRGTSGGETQYF. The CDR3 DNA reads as TGCAGTGCGCTCAGGGGGACTAGCGGGGGTGAGACCCAGTACTTC.

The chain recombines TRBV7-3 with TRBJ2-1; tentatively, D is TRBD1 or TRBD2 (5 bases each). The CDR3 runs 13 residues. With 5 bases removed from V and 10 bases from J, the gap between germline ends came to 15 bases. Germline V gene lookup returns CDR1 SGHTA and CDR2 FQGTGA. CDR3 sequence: CASSRDRTYEQFF. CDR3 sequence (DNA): TGTGCCAGCAGCAGGGACCGTACCTACGAGCAGTTCTTC.

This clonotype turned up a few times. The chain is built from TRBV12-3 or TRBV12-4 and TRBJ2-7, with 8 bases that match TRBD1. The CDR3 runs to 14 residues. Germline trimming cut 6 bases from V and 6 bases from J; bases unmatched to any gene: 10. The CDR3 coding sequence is TGTGCCAGCAGCGATAGGACAGGGTCGAGCGAGCAGTACTTC. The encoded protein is CASSDRTGSSEQYF.

In DNA form, the CDR3 reads TGTGCCAGCAGCTTAATTTACAAGCCCTACGAGCAGTACTTC. Protein: CASSLIYKPYEQYF. This rearrangement joins TRBV7-9 to TRBJ2-7; D remains ambiguous. This CDR3 is 14 amino acids long. Looked up from germline, CDR1 is SEHNR and CDR2 is FQNEAQ (reference sequence). Trimming removed 2 bases from V and 2 bases from J, with 10 bases in between.

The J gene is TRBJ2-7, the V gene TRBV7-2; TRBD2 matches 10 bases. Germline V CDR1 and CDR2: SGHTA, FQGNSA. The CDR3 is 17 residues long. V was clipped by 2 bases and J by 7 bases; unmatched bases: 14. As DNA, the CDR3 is TGTGCCAGCAGCTTATTGTTAGCGGGGGGTTACTACAATGAGCAGTACTTC. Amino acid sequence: CASSLLLAGGYYNEQYF.

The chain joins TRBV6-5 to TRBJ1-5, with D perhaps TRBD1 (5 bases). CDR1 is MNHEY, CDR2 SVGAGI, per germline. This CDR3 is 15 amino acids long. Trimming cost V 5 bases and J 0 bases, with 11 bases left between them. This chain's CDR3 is CASSLTAYSNQPQHF. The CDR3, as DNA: TGTGCCAGCAGTCTGACAGCCTATAGCAATCAGCCCCAGCATTTT.

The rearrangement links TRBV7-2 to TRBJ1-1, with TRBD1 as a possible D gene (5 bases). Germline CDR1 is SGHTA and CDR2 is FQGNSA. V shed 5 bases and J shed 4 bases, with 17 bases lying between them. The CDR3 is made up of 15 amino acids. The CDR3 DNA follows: TGTGCCAGCAGCCTCATCGGGTCGGGGGGCACTGAAGCTTTCTTT. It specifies CASSLIGSGGTEAFF. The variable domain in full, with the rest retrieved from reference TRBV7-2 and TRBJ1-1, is GAGVSQSPSNKVTEKGKDVELRCDPISGHTALYWYRQSLGQGLEFLIYFQGNSAPDKSGLPSDRFSAERTGGSVSTLTIQRTQQEDSAVYLCASSLIGSGGTEAFFGQGTRLTVV.

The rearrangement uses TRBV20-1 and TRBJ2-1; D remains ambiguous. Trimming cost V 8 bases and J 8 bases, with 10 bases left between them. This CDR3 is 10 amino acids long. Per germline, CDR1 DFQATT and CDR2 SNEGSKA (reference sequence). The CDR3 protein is CSPGRDEQFF. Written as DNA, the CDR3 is TGCAGTCCTGGAAGAGATGAGCAGTTCTTC.

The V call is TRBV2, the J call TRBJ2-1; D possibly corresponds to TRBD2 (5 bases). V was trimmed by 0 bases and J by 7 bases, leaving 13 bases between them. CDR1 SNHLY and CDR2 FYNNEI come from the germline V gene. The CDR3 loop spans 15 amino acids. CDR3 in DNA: TGTGCCAGCAGTGAAGCGGGTCGGGGTGGAAATGAGCAGTTCTTC. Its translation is CASSEAGRGGNEQFF.

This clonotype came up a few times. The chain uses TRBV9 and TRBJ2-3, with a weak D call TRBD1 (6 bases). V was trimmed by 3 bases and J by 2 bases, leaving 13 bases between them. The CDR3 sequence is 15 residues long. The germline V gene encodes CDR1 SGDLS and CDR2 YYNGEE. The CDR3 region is CASSALGAPTDTQYF. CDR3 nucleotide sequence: TGTGCCAGCAGCGCGCTGGGGGCGCCCACAGATACGCAGTATTTT.

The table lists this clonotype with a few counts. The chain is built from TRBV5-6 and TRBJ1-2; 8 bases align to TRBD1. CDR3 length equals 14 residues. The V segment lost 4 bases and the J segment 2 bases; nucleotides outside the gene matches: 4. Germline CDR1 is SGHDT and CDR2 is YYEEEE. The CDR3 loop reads CASSLQGVNYGYTF. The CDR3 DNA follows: TGTGCCAGCAGCCTACAGGGGGTGAACTATGGCTACACCTTC.